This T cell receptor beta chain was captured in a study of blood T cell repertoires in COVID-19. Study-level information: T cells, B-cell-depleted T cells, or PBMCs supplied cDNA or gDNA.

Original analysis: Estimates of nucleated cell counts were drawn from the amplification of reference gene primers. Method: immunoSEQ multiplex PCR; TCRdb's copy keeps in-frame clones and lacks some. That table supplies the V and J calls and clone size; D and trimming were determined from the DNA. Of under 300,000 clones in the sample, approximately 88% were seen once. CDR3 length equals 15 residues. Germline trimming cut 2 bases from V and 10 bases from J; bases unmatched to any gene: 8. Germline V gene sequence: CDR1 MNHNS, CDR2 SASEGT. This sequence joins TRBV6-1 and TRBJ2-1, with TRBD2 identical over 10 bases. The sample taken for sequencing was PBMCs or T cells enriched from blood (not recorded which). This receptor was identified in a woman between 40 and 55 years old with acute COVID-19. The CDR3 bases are TGTGCCAGCAGTGAAATGCCTAGCGGGGGAAAGGAGCAGTTCTTC. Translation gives CASSEMPSGGKEQFF.